A selection of T cell receptor beta chains follows, all from one sample in a study of blood T cell repertoires in COVID-19. Only in-frame clones appear in the TCRdb table, and some are missing; sequencing was by immunoSEQ multiplex PCR. The table lists 100,000 to 150,000 clones, approximately 87% of them singletons. The specimen was peripheral blood. The receptors come from a man aged 45 to 65 with acute or convalescent COVID-19. The CDR3 runs from the conserved cysteine through the conserved F or W. D genes are given only for firm matches. Size values are once, few and many counts, or a class for expanded clones, and some rows have none.

TRBV19	TRBJ2-5	NA	NA	TGTGCCAGTAGCTTTCAATGGGCTGAGACCCAGTACTTC	CASSFQWAETQYF
TRBV7-9	TRBJ1-6	NA	few	TGTGCCAGCAGCCTCGTCGGACTTAATTCACCCCTCCACTTT	CASSLVGLNSPLHF
TRBV4-1	TRBJ1-2	NA	NA	TGCGCCAGCAGCCGAGAGGGGAGTTATGGCTACACCTTC	CASSREGSYGYTF
TRBV6-2/TRBV6-3	TRBJ2-7	TRBD2	NA	TGTGCCAGCAGTTCCCTCCGGACTAGCGGGATACACGAGCAGTACTTC	CASSSLRTSGIHEQYF
TRBV29-1	TRBJ2-2	NA	few	TGCAGCGTTGCAGGGGCCACGAACACCGGGGAGCTGTTTTTT	CSVAGATNTGELFF
TRBV11-2	TRBJ2-7	NA	few	TGTGCCAGCAGCCTGTGGGACTCTTTTTACGAGCAGTACTTC	CASSLWDSFYEQYF
TRBV7-6	TRBJ2-1	TRBD2	NA	TGTGCCAGCAGCTCCCGGCAGGGCGGGAGGGCCTACAATGAGCAGTTCTTC	CASSSRQGGRAYNEQFF
TRBV7-9	TRBJ2-5	TRBD2	once	TGTGCCAGCAGCTTTGGACTAGCGGGAGGGCCGCGAGAGACCCAGTACTTC	CASSFGLAGGPRETQYF
TRBV10-3	TRBJ2-7	TRBD2	NA	TGTGCCATCAGTGAGTCTACTAGCGGGATTAACGAGCAGTACTTC	CAISESTSGINEQYF
TRBV5-1	TRBJ2-5	TRBD1	NA	TGCGCCAGCAGCTTGGAGGGACAGGGACAAGAGACCCAGTACTTC	CASSLEGQGQETQYF
TRBV27	TRBJ2-1	TRBD2	NA	TGTGCCAGCAGTTTTTATAGCGGGAGGGGCAATGAGCAGTTCTTC	CASSFYSGRGNEQFF
TRBV5-1	TRBJ1-1	NA	NA	TGCGCCAGCAGCTTGGCGGGGGTTGGAACTGAAGCTTTCTTT	CASSLAGVGTEAFF
TRBV3-1/TRBV3-2	TRBJ2-3	NA	NA	TGTGCCAGCAGCCAAGTTGACGGGGGTACGCAGTATTTT	CASSQVDGGTQYF